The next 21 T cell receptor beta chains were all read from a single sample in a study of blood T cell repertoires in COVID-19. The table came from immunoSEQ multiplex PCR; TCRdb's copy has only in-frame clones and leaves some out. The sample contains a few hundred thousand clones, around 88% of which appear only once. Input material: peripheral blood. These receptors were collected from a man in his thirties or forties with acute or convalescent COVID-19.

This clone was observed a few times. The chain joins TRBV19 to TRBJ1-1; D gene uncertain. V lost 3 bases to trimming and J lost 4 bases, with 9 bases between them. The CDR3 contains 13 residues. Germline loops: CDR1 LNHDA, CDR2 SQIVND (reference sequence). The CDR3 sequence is CASSMVSPTEAFF. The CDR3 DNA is TGTGCCAGTAGTATGGTCAGTCCCACTGAAGCTTTCTTT.

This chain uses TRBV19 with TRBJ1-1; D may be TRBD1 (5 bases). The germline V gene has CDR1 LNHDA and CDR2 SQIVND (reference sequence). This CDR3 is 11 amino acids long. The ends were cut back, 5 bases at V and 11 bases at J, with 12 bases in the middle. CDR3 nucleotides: TGTGCCAGTAGTGACAGCCTGACGGCTTTCTTT. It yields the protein CASSDSLTAFF.

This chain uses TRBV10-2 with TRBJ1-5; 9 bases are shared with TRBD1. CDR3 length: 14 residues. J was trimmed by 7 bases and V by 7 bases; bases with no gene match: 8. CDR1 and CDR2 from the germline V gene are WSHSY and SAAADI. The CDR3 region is CASKPTGGRQPQHF. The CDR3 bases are TGCGCCAGCAAACCTACAGGGGGCAGGCAGCCCCAGCATTTT.

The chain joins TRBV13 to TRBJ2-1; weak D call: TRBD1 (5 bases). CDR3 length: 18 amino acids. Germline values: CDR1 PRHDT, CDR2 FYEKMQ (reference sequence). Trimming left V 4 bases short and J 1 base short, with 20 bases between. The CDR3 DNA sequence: TGTGCCAGCAGCTCCCTAACCCGAAAGGCAGGGTCCTACAATGAGCAGTTCTTC. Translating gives CASSSLTRKAGSYNEQFF.

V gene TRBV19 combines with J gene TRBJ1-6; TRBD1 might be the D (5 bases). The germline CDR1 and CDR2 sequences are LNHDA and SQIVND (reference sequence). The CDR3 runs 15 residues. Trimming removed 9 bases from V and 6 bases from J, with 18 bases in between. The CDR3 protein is CASLSSMGGNSPLHF. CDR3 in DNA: TGTGCCAGCTTATCGTCAATGGGGGGTAATTCACCCCTCCACTTT.

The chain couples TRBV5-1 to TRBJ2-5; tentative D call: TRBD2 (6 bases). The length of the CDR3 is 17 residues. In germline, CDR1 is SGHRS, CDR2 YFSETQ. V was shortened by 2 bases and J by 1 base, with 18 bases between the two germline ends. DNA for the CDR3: TGCGCCAGCAGCTTCGGCAGGCAGGGAGGAGGCCAAGAGACCCAGTACTTC. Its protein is CASSFGRQGGGQETQYF.

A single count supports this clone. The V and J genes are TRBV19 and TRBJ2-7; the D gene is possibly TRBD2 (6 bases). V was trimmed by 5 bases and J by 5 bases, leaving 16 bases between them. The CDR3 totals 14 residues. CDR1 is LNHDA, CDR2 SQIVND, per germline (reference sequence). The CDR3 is CASSLGLKSHEQYF. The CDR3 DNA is TGTGCCAGTAGTCTAGGACTAAAATCCCACGAGCAGTACTTC.

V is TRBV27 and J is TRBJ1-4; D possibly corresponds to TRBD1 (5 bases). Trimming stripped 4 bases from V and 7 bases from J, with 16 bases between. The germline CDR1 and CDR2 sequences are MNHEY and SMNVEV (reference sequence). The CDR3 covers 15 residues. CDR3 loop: CASSYKPGRGEKLFF. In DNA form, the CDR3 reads TGTGCCAGCAGTTACAAACCGGGGAGGGGTGAAAAACTGTTTTTT.

CDR3 DNA sequence: TGTGCCAGCAGTGCGGACAGGGAAGGCGGGGAGCTGTTTTTT. It yields the protein CASSADREGGELFF. The chain recombines TRBV6-4 with TRBJ2-2; 8 bases line up with TRBD1. The CDR3 contains 14 residues. Germline assignment: CDR1 MRHNA and CDR2 SNTAGT. The V gene end was trimmed by 4 bases and the J gene end by 7 bases; junction bases not matched to a gene: 5.

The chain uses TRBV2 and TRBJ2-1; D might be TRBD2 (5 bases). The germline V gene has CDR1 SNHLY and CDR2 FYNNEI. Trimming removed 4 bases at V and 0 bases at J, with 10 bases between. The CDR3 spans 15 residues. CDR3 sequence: CASSGERSSYNEQFF. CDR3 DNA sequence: TGTGCCAGCAGTGGGGAGAGGAGCTCCTACAATGAGCAGTTCTTC.

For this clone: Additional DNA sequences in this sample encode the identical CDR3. The CDR3 protein is CASSLVQGDTGELFF. The CDR3 DNA follows: TGTGCCAGCAGCTTGGTACAGGGTGACACCGGGGAGCTGTTTTTT. The chain has TRBV5-4 and TRBJ2-2; D may be TRBD1 (6 bases). Deletions cut 0 bases from V and 3 bases from J, with 9 bases between. Germline V CDR1 and CDR2: SGHNT, YYREEE (reference sequence). This CDR3 region has 15 residues.

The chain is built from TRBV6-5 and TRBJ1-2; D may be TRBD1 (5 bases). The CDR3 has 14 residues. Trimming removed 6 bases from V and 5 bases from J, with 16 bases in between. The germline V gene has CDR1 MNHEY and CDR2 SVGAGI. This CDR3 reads CASSFWGGEYGYTF. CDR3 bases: TGTGCCAGCAGCTTCTGGGGGGGGGAATATGGCTACACCTTC.

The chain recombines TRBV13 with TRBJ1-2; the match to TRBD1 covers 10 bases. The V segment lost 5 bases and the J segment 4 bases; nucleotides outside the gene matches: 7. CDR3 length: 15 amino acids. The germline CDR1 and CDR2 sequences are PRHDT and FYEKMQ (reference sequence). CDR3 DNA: TGTGCCAGCAGCCCTAACCGGGACAGGGGCTATGGCTACACCTTC. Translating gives CASSPNRDRGYGYTF.

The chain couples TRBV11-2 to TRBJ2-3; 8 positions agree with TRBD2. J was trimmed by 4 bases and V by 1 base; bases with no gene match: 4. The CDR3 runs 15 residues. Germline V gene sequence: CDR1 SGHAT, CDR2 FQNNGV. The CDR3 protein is CASSLVSGGADTQYF. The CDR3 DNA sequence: TGTGCCAGCAGCTTAGTTTCCGGGGGGGCAGATACGCAGTATTTT.

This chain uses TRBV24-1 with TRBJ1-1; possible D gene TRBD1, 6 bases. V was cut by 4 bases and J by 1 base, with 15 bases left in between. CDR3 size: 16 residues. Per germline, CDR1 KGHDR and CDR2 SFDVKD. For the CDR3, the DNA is TGTGCCACCAGTGACAGACACAGGGTAGAGAACACTGAAGCTTTCTTT. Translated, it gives CATSDRHRVENTEAFF.

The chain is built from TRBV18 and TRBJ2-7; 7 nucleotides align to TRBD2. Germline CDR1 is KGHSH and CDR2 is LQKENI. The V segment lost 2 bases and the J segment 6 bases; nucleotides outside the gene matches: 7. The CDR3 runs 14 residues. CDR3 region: CASSPSRELGEQYF. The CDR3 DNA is TGTGCCAGCTCACCATCGCGGGAGTTGGGCGAGCAGTACTTC.

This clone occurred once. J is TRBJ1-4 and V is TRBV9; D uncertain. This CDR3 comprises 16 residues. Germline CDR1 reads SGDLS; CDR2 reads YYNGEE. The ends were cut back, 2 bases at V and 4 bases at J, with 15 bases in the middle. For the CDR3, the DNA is TGTGCCAGCAGCGTGAGCCCCCGAGCGGATAATGAAAAACTGTTTTTT. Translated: CASSVSPRADNEKLFF.

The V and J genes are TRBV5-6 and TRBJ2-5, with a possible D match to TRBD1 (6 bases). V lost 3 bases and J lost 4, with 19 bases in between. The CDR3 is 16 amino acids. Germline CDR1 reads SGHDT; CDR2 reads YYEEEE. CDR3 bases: TGTGCCAGCAGCTGGACATTAGAGGGGGAGCGAGAGACCCAGTACTTC. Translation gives CASSWTLEGERETQYF.

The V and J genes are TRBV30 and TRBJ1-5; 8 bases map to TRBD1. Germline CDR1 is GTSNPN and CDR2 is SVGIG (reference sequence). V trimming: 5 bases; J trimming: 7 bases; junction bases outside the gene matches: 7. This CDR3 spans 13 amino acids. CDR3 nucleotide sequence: TGTGCCTGGGAGAAGGACAGGGAACAGCCCCAGCATTTT. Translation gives CAWEKDREQPQHF.

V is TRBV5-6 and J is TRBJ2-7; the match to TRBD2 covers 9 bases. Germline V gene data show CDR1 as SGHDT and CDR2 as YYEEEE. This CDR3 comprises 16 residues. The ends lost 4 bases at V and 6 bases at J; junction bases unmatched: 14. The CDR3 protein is CASSIIAGVLSSEQYF. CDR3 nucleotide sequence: TGTGCCAGCAGCATAATAGCGGGGGTCCTCTCTTCCGAGCAGTACTTC.

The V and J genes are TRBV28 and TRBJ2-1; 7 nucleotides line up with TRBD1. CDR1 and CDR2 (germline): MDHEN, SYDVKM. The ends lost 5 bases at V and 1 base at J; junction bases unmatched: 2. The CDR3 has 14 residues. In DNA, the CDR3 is TGTGCCAGCAGTCGGACAGGATCCTACAATGAGCAGTTCTTC. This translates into CASSRTGSYNEQFF. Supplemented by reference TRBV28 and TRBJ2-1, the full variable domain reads DVKVTQSSRYLVKRTGEKVFLECVQDMDHENMFWYRQDPGLGLRLIYFSYDVKMKEKGDIPEGYSVSREKKERFSLILESASTNQTSMYLCASSRTGSYNEQFFGPGTRLTVL.